The rows below give T cell receptor beta chains drawn from one sample of a study of OX40 agonist ivuxolimab in advanced cancers. The data were produced by immunoSEQ multiplex PCR, yet TCRdb's version contains in-frame clones alone and is incomplete. The repertoire holds some 40,000 clones, with 85% to 95% as singletons. The sample was CD4+ or CD8+ T cells sorted from blood, taken in a trial of the OX40 agonist ivuxolimab. These receptors were obtained from an adult with an advanced solid tumor such as melanoma, head and neck, liver or kidney cancer. Each CDR3 is given with its conserved first and last residue. A D gene is named only where the DNA matches it firmly. The listing skips clone size in some rows; elsewhere it reads once, few, many or a size class.

d_call j_call clone_size v_call cdr3_nt cdr3_aa
- TRBJ2-7 - TRBV27 TGTGCCAGCAGTCCAGACGGTTCCTACGAGCAGTACTTC CASSPDGSYEQYF
- TRBJ2-6 - TRBV6-4 TGTGCCAGCAGTGACTCACACTCTGGGGCCAACGTCCTGACTTTC CASSDSHSGANVLTF
- TRBJ2-1 - TRBV5-6 TGTGCCAGCAGCCTTGGGGACTACAATGAGCAGTTCTTC CASSLGDYNEQFF
TRBD2 TRBJ2-1 - TRBV28 TGTGCCAGCAGTTCGAAGGAGGGACTAGCGGGAGTTGTTGAGCAGTTCTTC CASSSKEGLAGVVEQFF
- TRBJ1-5 - TRBV9 TGTGCCAGCAGCTACAGGGAGGGTCAGCCCCAGCATTTT CASSYREGQPQHF
- TRBJ1-1 - TRBV5-6 TGTGCCAGCAGACCGGTAGGGACGGTGAACACTGAAGCTTTCTTT CASRPVGTVNTEAFF
- TRBJ1-1 - TRBV5-1 TGCGCCAGCAGCTTGACAGGAACCACTGAAGCTTTCTTT CASSLTGTTEAFF
- TRBJ2-1 - TRBV27 TGTGCCAGCAGTTTAGGGATCCTCAATGAGCAGTTCTTC CASSLGILNEQFF
- TRBJ1-2 - TRBV30 TGTGCCTGGATACGATTGGAGGGAGGCTACACCTTC CAWIRLEGGYTF
- TRBJ1-1 once TRBV5-1 TGCGCCAGCAGCTTCGGGATTAGAACCACTGAAGCTTTCTTT CASSFGIRTTEAFF
- TRBJ2-1 - TRBV19 TGTGCCAGTAGTATAGGACAACTCAACCCCTCCTACAATGAGCAGTTCTTC CASSIGQLNPSYNEQFF
- TRBJ2-7 once TRBV27 TGTGCCAGCAGTTTAACCCGGGAGCCTCCTTACGAGCAGTACTTC CASSLTREPPYEQYF
- TRBJ2-7 few TRBV21-1 TGTGCCAGCAGCCCCCCCTTCCGCGAGCAGTACTTC CASSPPFREQYF
- TRBJ2-5 - TRBV29-1 TGCAGCGTTGACTTTTTAGAGACCCAGTACTTC CSVDFLETQYF
- TRBJ2-1 - TRBV28 TGTGCCAGCGGGATGAGGGAGAACTACAATGAGCAGTTCTTC CASGMRENYNEQFF
- TRBJ2-2 once TRBV28 TGTGCCAGCAGTTTACTAACCGGGGAGCTGTTTTTT CASSLLTGELFF
TRBD1 TRBJ2-7 once TRBV28 TGTGCCAGCACCTTGGACAGGGGGCGTTACGAGCAGTACTTC CASTLDRGRYEQYF
TRBD1 TRBJ2-7 once TRBV27 TGTGCCAGCAGTTTGTTGGGACAGGCTTACGAGCAGTACTTC CASSLLGQAYEQYF
- TRBJ2-2 - TRBV27 TGTGCCAGCAGTTTCTTGCCAGCGCGCACCGGGGAGCTGTTTTTT CASSFLPARTGELFF
- TRBJ2-5 - TRBV2 TGTGCCAGCAGTGAAGGCCTGGATGGGGGAGAGACCCAGTACTTC CASSEGLDGGETQYF
TRBD2 TRBJ2-2 - TRBV13 TGTGCCAGCAAGGCCTTGGCGGGAGTAAAGGCCGGGGAGCTGTTTTTT CASKALAGVKAGELFF
- TRBJ2-7 - TRBV25-1 TGTGCCAGCAGTGCGGACAGCAAATACTACGAGCAGTACTTC CASSADSKYYEQYF
TRBD2 TRBJ2-7 - TRBV19 TGTGCCAGTAGTTTCTATAGCGGGGATACCTACGAGCAGTACTTC CASSFYSGDTYEQYF
- TRBJ2-6 - TRBV12-2 TGTGCAAGTCGCTTTCTTGCCTCTGGGGCCAACGTCCTGACTTTC CASRFLASGANVLTF
- TRBJ2-1 - TRBV2 TGTGCCAGCAGGGGTGCCGGGGACTACAATGAGCAGTTCTTC CASRGAGDYNEQFF
- TRBJ2-2 - TRBV2 TGTGCCAGCAACGAGGAGTTTACCGGGGAGCTGTTTTTT CASNEEFTGELFF
TRBD2 TRBJ2-7 - TRBV7-8 TGTGCCAGCAGCCCTGCTGCGGGAGCCTACGAGCAGTACTTC CASSPAAGAYEQYF
TRBD2 TRBJ2-7 - TRBV4-1 TGCGCCAGCTCAGCGGGATTTGACTACGAGCAGTACTTC CASSAGFDYEQYF
- TRBJ1-5 - TRBV19 TGTGCCAGTACTAAAGAAGGGATGCTCTATAGCAATCAGCCCCAGCATTTT CASTKEGMLYSNQPQHF
TRBD2 TRBJ2-1 - TRBV30 TGTGCCTGGAGTGGTAGCGGGAGCGTCACCTACAATGAGCAGTTCTTC CAWSGSGSVTYNEQFF
- TRBJ1-4 - TRBV5-1 TGCGCCAGCAGCTCCTGGGGACAAGTTAATGAAAAACTGTTTTTT CASSSWGQVNEKLFF
TRBD1 TRBJ2-7 - TRBV27 TGTGCCAGCACCATGACAGGGGGTTACGAGCAGTACTTC CASTMTGGYEQYF
TRBD1 TRBJ1-2 - TRBV7-9 TGTGCCAGCAGCCAGGACAGGGATGGCTACACCTTC CASSQDRDGYTF
- TRBJ2-1 - TRBV27 TGTGCCAGCAGCTCCCCAGATGGGCAGTTCTTC CASSSPDGQFF
- TRBJ1-2 - TRBV5-6 TGTGCCAGCAGCTTGGGAAGGAATTCCTATGGCTACACCTTC CASSLGRNSYGYTF
- TRBJ1-2 once TRBV19 TGTGCCAGTAGTTTCGGTTGGGGCTATGGCTACACCTTC CASSFGWGYGYTF
TRBD2 TRBJ2-3 - TRBV4-3 TGCGCCAGCAGCCTCGCGGTAGCGGGAGTGCCAGATACGCAGTATTTT CASSLAVAGVPDTQYF
- TRBJ2-7 - TRBV11-2 TGTGCCAGCAGCACCACCGGGACGGGAAGTAACGAGCAGTACTTC CASSTTGTGSNEQYF
- TRBJ2-5 few TRBV4-2 TGTGCCAGCAGCCAAGATGTGGCAGGGGTCCTTGGGGAGACCCAGTACTTC CASSQDVAGVLGETQYF
- TRBJ2-3 - TRBV9 TGTGCCAGCACCCACACCAGTCAAGGGCCCGTCACAGATACGCAGTATTTT CASTHTSQGPVTDTQYF
- TRBJ2-3 - TRBV28 TGTGCCAGCAGTTTCTTGACAGGCACAGATACGCAGTATTTT CASSFLTGTDTQYF
- TRBJ2-7 - TRBV7-8 TGTGCCAGCAGCTTAGAGGTAGAACCCTACGAGCAGTACTTC CASSLEVEPYEQYF
- TRBJ1-6 - TRBV30 TGTGCCTGGAAGGGAGCTTGGGCTAATTCACCCCTCCACTTT CAWKGAWANSPLHF
- TRBJ2-3 - TRBV6-9 TGTGCCAGCAGCCCCCCCCGCCCCCTCACAGATACGCAGTATTTT CASSPPRPLTDTQYF
- TRBJ1-1 - TRBV13 TGTGCCAGCAGCTTGAGGGGTGAAGCTTTCTTT CASSLRGEAFF
TRBD1 TRBJ2-7 - TRBV9 TGTGCCAGCAGCCCCCGACAGGGCTACGAGCAGTACTTC CASSPRQGYEQYF
- TRBJ2-7 - TRBV6-5 TGTGCCAGCAGCCTCATCCGGGACTACGAGCAGTACTTC CASSLIRDYEQYF
TRBD2 TRBJ2-1 - TRBV6-5 TGTGCCAGCAGCCGACTAGCGGGAAATAATGAGCAGTTCTTC CASSRLAGNNEQFF
- TRBJ2-7 - TRBV5-8 TGTGCCAGCAGCTTGGGACAGGACTCCTACGAGCAGTACTTC CASSLGQDSYEQYF